This T cell receptor beta chain was identified in a study of response to subunit inactivated influenza vaccine. Points from the study as a whole: Each seasonal flu vaccination may recruit only limited new T cells, authors suggested.

A single record per CDR3 protein comes from TCRdb applying MiXCR to the RT-PCR reads. Among around 520,000 distinct CDR3 sequences listed, approximately 10% were seen once. Trimming cost V 8 bases and J 0 bases, with 14 bases left between them. This CDR3 is built from 14 residues. CDR1 MGHRA and CDR2 YSYEKL come from the germline V gene. This clonotype was observed a handful of times. Its specificity is not known. The chain combines TRBV4-1 with TRBJ2-7; D gene uncertain. The material sequenced was PBMCs from blood, taken on the day of vaccination. The sequence was collected from a man aged 50 to 59 who received an inactivated influenza vaccine. The CDR3 region has the DNA TGCGCCAGCGGACCGACGAGGAGCTCCTACGAGCAGTACTTC. Translating gives CASGPTRSSYEQYF.